This T cell receptor (beta chain) came from a study of blood T cells in healthy people across ages (dated by TCRdb to between 2014 and 2016). Looking at the study overall: In model experiments, template switching captured about one uniquely barcoded TCR beta cDNA molecule for every two T cells. The study measured age-related changes in TCR beta repertoire diversity using deep sequencing normalized with unique cDNA molecular identifiers. Donors of different ages were randomly distributed across sequencing lanes to avoid experimental bias. The donors were divided into four age groups: young (average about 16 years), middle-aged (about 40), aged (approximately 62) and long-lived (82). Using the same blood draw, the study looked at two additional independent replicas of 1 million unique cDNA reads for two donors, one aged 18 to 30 and the other aged 80 or older. The full study reports these points: Donor CMV infection status was unknown, potentially confounding age-related changes in expanded clonotypes. The long-lived group showed more naive CD4+ T cells, fewer expanded clones and increased TCR diversity than the aged group, suggesting age selection. There was a strong correlation between observed TCR beta diversity and the percentage of naive T cells measured by flow cytometry. Estimates of total diversity from one million sequenced T cells were regarded as lower bounds and underestimates. Observed TCR beta diversity per million T cells fell roughly linearly with age, and a significant reduction was already apparent by age approximately 40. Conclusive comparison of naive and antigen-experienced compartments was prevented by the profiling of bulk unsorted PBMCs.

This clonotype was seen a handful of times. No cognate antigen has been identified for it. The junction departs from the called germline gene at one end, perhaps through a read error. Donors were under 40 systemically healthy Caucasian individuals from Russia aged roughly 6 to 100 years. Each donor gave about 9.7 milliliters of peripheral blood, drawn into EDTA-treated Vacutainer tubes. Ficoll-Paque density-gradient centrifugation was used to isolate PBMCs, with at least 7 million per sample. Total RNA, at least 6 micrograms per sample, was extracted from PBMCs with Trizol reagent. Naive CD45RAhigh/CD27high T cell percentages were measured by flow cytometry on a PBMC aliquot from every donor. In the germline V gene, CDR1 corresponds to SGDLS and CDR2 to YYNGEE. From the cysteine up to the phenylalanine, the CDR3 has a length of 15 residues. Left in the record is the CDR3 DNA by itself, 45 bases read in frame from the first base.

Libraries were made using 5' RACE. The instrument given in TCRdb is Illumina HiSeq 2500. A second 7 to 11 cycle PCR used a sample-barcoded 5' primer and a J-beta primer mix. A template-switch 5' adaptor carrying 12 random nucleotides introduced a unique molecular identifier onto each TCR beta cDNA molecule. Each sample yielded at least 2.5 million CDR3-containing paired-end reads. The Mint cDNA synthesis kit, primed by a TRBC-specific oligonucleotide, was used to synthesize first-strand cDNA from all RNA. All cDNA was treated with uracil-DNA glycosylase and then went through a first 18-cycle PCR with the universal primers M1SS and BC2_uni_R. For the original study's pipeline: For normalization, 1 million high-quality reads, each with a distinct molecular identifier, were randomly selected from each sample. Reads with shared molecular identifiers were discarded instead of being binned into consensus sequences. MiTCR, set to a Q25 quality threshold and the strictest error-elimination algorithm, was used for CDR3 identification, clonotype clustering and error correction. A nonparametric unseen species model with Euler transformation was used to estimate lower-bound total TCR beta diversity. Using fastp at Q25 and MiXCR, TCRdb reprocessed the public reads and kept productive beta chains. CDR3 protein duplicates are merged, each entry listing the most common genes and DNA. The V and J calls reflect TCRdb's pipeline rather than the authors' work. This sample holds 630,000 or so distinct CDR3 sequences; approximately 30% were observed only once. Less than 20% of the sample is in the top ten clones.

Sequencing used blood. This TCR came from a woman aged 80 or over in good health. This chain is built from TRBV9 and TRBJ2-2; a weak D assignment points to TRBD2 (5 bases agree). In nucleotide form, the sequence is TGTGCCAACAGCGTAGAAGCTAGCCGAGCCGGGGAGCTGTTTTTT. Its translation is CANSVEASRAGELFF.